Included here is one T cell receptor beta chain sequence, with context. Its antigen is undetermined. Germline V lookup: CDR1 LGHNA, CDR2 YSLEER. This CDR3 is 15 amino acids long. Trimming stripped 3 bases from V and 3 bases from J, with 11 bases between. These data belong to a study of T cells in Graves' hyperthyroidism and ophthalmopathy. Study conclusions and caveats: Patients with ophthalmopathy were separated from those with stable hyperthyroidism by a 13 V-J model.

What was amplified from RNA transcripts were TCR beta CDR3 regions. The TCR CDR3 was amplified in a first-round RT-PCR using the HTBI primer set. Each CDR3 protein is one row after TCRdb ran MiXCR on the multiplex PCR reads. This table has a few hundred thousand distinct CDR3 sequences, around 46% appearing once. This rearrangement joins TRBV4-3 to TRBJ2-2; D may be TRBD2 (6 bases). The receptor's source is a woman aged 18-29 years with Graves' hyperthyroidism. The source material was peripheral blood or thyroid tissue (not recorded which). The CDR3: CASSHGGADTGELFF. DNA of the CDR3: TGCGCCAGCAGCCATGGCGGGGCGGACACCGGGGAGCTGTTTTTT.